This T cell receptor (beta chain) derives from a study of blood T cells in healthy people across ages. Overall study findings and caveats: Unsorted PBMC material precluded a definitive naive versus antigen-experienced comparison.

Next came a second PCR, run for about 7 to 12 cycles, which used a sample-barcoded 5' primer along with a J-beta primer mix. Every single cDNA molecule received a tag from a template-switch adaptor with 12 random nucleotides. Using its own MiXCR run on the 5' RACE reads, TCRdb lists one record per CDR3 protein. This table holds about 680,000 distinct CDR3 sequences, around 48% found once. Details on this clonotype: No antigen is known for it.

Germline V gene data show CDR1 as LGHNT and CDR2 as FRNRAP. With 5 bases clipped from V and 6 bases from J, the junction kept 8 bases outside the gene matches. There are 15 residues in the CDR3. Extracted total RNA amounted to at least 5.5 micrograms for each sample. Sequencing was done on a sample of blood. This TCR came from a woman between 55 and 75 years old in good health. The V gene is TRBV12-5, the J gene TRBJ2-2; 8 bases map to TRBD1. This CDR3 is CASGPDRGGPGELFF. DNA of the CDR3: TGTGCTAGTGGTCCTGACAGGGGAGGCCCCGGGGAGCTGTTTTTT.